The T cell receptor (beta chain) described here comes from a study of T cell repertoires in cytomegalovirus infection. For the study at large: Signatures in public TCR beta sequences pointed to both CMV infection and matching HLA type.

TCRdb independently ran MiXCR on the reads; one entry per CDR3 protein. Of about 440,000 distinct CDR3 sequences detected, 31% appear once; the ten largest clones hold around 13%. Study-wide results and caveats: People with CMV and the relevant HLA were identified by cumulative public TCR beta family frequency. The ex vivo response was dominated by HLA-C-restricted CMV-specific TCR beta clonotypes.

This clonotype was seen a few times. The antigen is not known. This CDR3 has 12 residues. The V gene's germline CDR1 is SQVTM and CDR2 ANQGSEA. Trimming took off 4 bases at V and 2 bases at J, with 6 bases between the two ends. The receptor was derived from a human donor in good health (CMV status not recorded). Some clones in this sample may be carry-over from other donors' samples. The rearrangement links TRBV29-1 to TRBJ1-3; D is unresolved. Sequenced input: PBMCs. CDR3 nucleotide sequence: TGCAGCGTTGGGGAAGCTGGAAACACCATATATTTT. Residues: CSVGEAGNTIYF.